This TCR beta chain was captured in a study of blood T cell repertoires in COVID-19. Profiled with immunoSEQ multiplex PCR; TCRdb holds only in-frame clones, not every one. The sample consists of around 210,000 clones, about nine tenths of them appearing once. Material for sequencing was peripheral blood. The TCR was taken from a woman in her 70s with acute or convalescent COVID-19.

The CDR3 is CASSAAGTGLSGYTF. The DNA of the CDR3 is TGTGCCAGCAGCGCCGCCGGGACAGGGCTAAGTGGCTACACCTTC. The chain combines TRBV9 with TRBJ1-2; the match to TRBD1 covers 9 bases. This CDR3 has 15 residues. J lost 7 bases, V lost 3 bases, and 10 bases had no gene match. Germline V gene data show CDR1 as SGDLS and CDR2 as YYNGEE.